This T cell receptor (beta chain) was identified during a study of T cell responses to AZD1222 COVID-19 vaccine. Study-level findings and limits: Repertoires were sampled only after the peak T cell response.

Method: immunoSEQ multiplex PCR; TCRdb's copy keeps in-frame clones and lacks some. The data hold nearly 110,000 clones, with roughly 91% observed a single time. In regard to this clone: Its target is unknown.

This specimen was peripheral blood, taken 28 days after the second AZD1222 dose. This sequence originates from an adult who received the AZD1222 COVID-19 vaccine.

CDR3 in amino acids: CASSRLQGPQETQYF. CDR3 DNA: TGTGCCAGCAGCCGATTACAGGGGCCCCAAGAGACCCAGTACTTC. The chain joins TRBV9 to TRBJ2-5; TRBD1 matches 7 bases. The germline V gene encodes CDR1 SGDLS and CDR2 YYNGEE. Trimming at V came to 4 bases and at J to 1 base, leaving 7 bases not matched to a gene. This CDR3 contains 15 residues.